This T cell receptor beta chain comes out of a study of blood T cell repertoires in COVID-19. Across the whole study: Both acute and convalescent COVID-19 samples were obtained from the United States, Italy and Spain. The cDNA or gDNA used as material had been derived from T cells, B-cell-depleted T cells, or PBMCs.

Trimming left V 6 bases short and J 0 bases short, with 12 bases between. Germline V gene sequence: CDR1 MNHNY, CDR2 SVGAGI (reference sequence). The CDR3 covers 14 residues. Authors' methods: The assay estimated nucleated cells by amplifying reference gene primers. The method was immunoSEQ multiplex PCR; TCRdb's version includes in-frame clones alone and lacks a portion of them. The V and J calls and clone size were taken over from that table, and D and trimming were inferred from the DNA. The table records more than 120,000 clones, 87% of them present only once. This clone was seen more than once but under ten times.

The chain couples TRBV6-6 to TRBJ2-7, with a possible D match to TRBD2 (5 bases). The specimen was peripheral blood. The clonotype was recovered from a woman aged 45-59 years with acute or convalescent COVID-19. CDR3 sequence (DNA): TGTGCCAGCAGACGGACTCAAGTCTCCTACGAGCAGTACTTC. Translated, it gives CASRRTQVSYEQYF.